The 2 T cell receptor beta chains given below trace back to one sample, sequenced in a study of monozygotic twins with inflammatory bowel disease. After re-calling the 5' RACE reads, TCRdb lists one entry per CDR3 protein, DNA absent. This sample's clone table lists about 210,000 distinct CDR3 sequences. The sequencing sample was made of blood. Every receptor here comes from a human donor with ulcerative colitis or Crohn's disease, or a healthy co-twin of an affected twin (not recorded which).

The chain carries TRBV19 and TRBJ2-7; lacking DNA, the TRBD1 call made by TCRdb goes unchecked. The CDR3 is 15 residues long. The germline V gene encodes CDR1 LNHDA and CDR2 SQIVND (reference sequence). CDR3 residues: CASSRPGTATYEQYF.

The chain has TRBV7-2 and TRBJ2-3; the D call of TRBD2 rests on TCRdb alone, since no DNA is present to check it. Germline V gene data show CDR1 as SGHTA and CDR2 as FQGNSA. The CDR3 has 21 residues. The CDR3 here is CASSLAVLGASGRGVKDTQYF.